Shown below are 22 T cell receptor beta chains from a single sample sequenced in a study of response to subunit inactivated influenza vaccine. TCRdb used MiXCR to reprocess the RT-PCR reads, holding one entry per CDR3 protein. The sample consists of 800,000 or so distinct CDR3 sequences, roughly 20% of them appearing once. The material was PBMCs from blood, obtained roughly 5 days after vaccination. These receptors were obtained from a middle-aged man who received an inactivated influenza vaccine.

A few counts support this clonotype. This rearrangement joins TRBV20-1 to TRBJ2-1; weak D call: TRBD2 (6 bases). The V end was cut by 6 bases, the J end by 5 bases, with 20 bases between. CDR3 length: 15 residues. Germline assignment: CDR1 DFQATT and CDR2 SNEGSKA (reference sequence). The CDR3 DNA follows: TGCAGTGCCCAAAGAGGTAGCGGAATGAACAATGAGCAGTTCTTC. Its protein is CSAQRGSGMNNEQFF.

This clonotype came up a few times. The CDR3 nucleotides read TGTGCCAGCAGTTTACCAGGACAGGGTCGGGTGCGTCGGCTATCACCCCTCCACTTT. It translates to CASSLPGQGRVRRLSPLHF. The chain links TRBV28 to TRBJ1-6, with 8 nucleotides matching TRBD1. V lost 2 bases to trimming and J lost 10 bases; unmatched junction nucleotides: 19. The CDR3 spans 19 residues. Germline V gene lookup returns CDR1 MDHEN and CDR2 SYDVKM.

The rearrangement uses TRBV29-1 and TRBJ1-2; the match to TRBD1 covers 10 bases. The CDR3 is 14 residues long. CDR1 SQVTM and CDR2 ANQGSEA come from the germline V gene. V gave up 5 bases and J gave up 4 bases; unmatched junction bases: 7. The DNA for the CDR3 is TGCAGCGTTAAAGCCGGGACAGGGGCCTATGGCTACACCTTC. It encodes CSVKAGTGAYGYTF.

The chain uses TRBV24-1 and TRBJ1-5; no clear D. The CDR3 loop spans 15 amino acids. Trimming left V 5 bases short and J 0 bases short, with 10 bases between. Germline-derived CDR1 and CDR2 are KGHDR and SFDVKD. The CDR3 region is CATSAPGSSNQPQHF. The DNA for the CDR3 is TGTGCCACCAGTGCCCCCGGGTCTAGCAATCAGCCCCAGCATTTT.

Only a few counts were recorded for this clonotype. This chain connects TRBV12-3 or TRBV12-4 to TRBJ2-2; maybe TRBD2 (6 bases). V was cut by 6 bases and J by 0 bases, with 11 bases left in between. CDR3 length: 15 residues. The CDR3 protein is CASRPSGANTGELFF. CDR3 sequence (DNA): TGTGCCAGCAGACCCTCGGGGGCGAACACCGGGGAGCTGTTTTTT.

This clonotype was seen a few times. The V call is TRBV20-1, the J call TRBJ2-1; tentative D call: TRBD2 (5 bases). Looked up from germline, CDR1 is DFQATT and CDR2 is SNEGSKA (reference sequence). The CDR3 covers 14 residues. The germline V and J ends were trimmed by 2 bases and 14 bases, with 22 bases remaining between them. CDR3 in DNA: TGCAGTGCTAGAAACCAGGACTCAACTGGGGATGAGTTCTTC. Translating gives CSARNQDSTGDEFF.

In this sample, this clonotype turned up a few times. The genes are TRBV29-1 and TRBJ1-4, with D perhaps matching TRBD1 (6 bases). CDR3 length equals 17 residues. The ends were cut back, 7 bases at V and 2 bases at J, with 23 bases in the middle. Looked up from germline, CDR1 is SQVTM and CDR2 is ANQGSEA. The CDR3 reads CSAGGMEGDLTNEKLFF. The DNA of the CDR3 is TGCAGCGCCGGAGGCATGGAGGGGGATCTCACTAATGAAAAACTGTTTTTT. Using reference TRBV29-1 and TRBJ1-4 for the parts outside the CDR3, the full variable domain is SAVISQKPSRDICQRGTSLTIQCQVDSQVTMMFWYRQQPGQSLTLIATANQGSEATYESGFVIDKFPISRPNLTFSTLTVSNMSPEDSSIYLCSAGGMEGDLTNEKLFFGSGTQLSVL.

There are a few counts of this clonotype. The chain employs TRBV6-2 or TRBV6-3 and TRBJ2-1; 11 bases match TRBD2. This CDR3 contains 14 residues. Unmatched junction bases numbered 5, after V lost 9 bases and J lost 4 bases. Germline V lookup: CDR1 MNHEY, CDR2 SVGEGT. CDR3 amino acids: CASNLAGGYNEQFF. CDR3 in DNA: TGTGCCAGTAACCTAGCGGGAGGTTACAATGAGCAGTTCTTC.

This clonotype showed up just a few times. V gene TRBV4-2 combines with J gene TRBJ2-1, with 7 bases aligning to TRBD2. CDR3 length: 17 residues. Trimming cost V 4 bases and J 0 bases; bases outside gene matches: 9. Germline loops: CDR1 LGHNA, CDR2 YNFKEQ. The CDR3 nucleotides read TGTGCCAGCAGCCTATACACTAGCGAGAGCTCCTACAATGAGCAGTTCTTC. This codes for CASSLYTSESSYNEQFF.

V and J are TRBV20-1 and TRBJ2-5; possible D gene TRBD1, 6 bases. Germline CDR1 is DFQATT and CDR2 is SNEGSKA (reference sequence). The length of the CDR3 is 13 residues. V was cut by 3 bases and J by 0 bases, with 8 bases left in between. The CDR3 reads CSASWGHQETQYF. In DNA form, the CDR3 reads TGCAGTGCTAGCTGGGGGCACCAAGAGACCCAGTACTTC.

A single count supports this clonotype. The genes are TRBV12-3 or TRBV12-4 and TRBJ2-1; TRBD1 aligns across 7 bases. This CDR3 comprises 12 residues. After removal of 5 bases from V and 10 bases from J, the junction contained 5 bases not matched to a gene. The CDR3 sequence is CASSPDRAEQFF. The CDR3 DNA reads as TGTGCCAGCAGTCCCGACAGGGCAGAGCAGTTCTTC.

The V gene is TRBV12-3 or TRBV12-4, the J gene TRBJ2-2; a weak D match, TRBD2 (5 bases). The CDR3 runs to 15 residues. V gave up 1 base and J gave up 3 bases, with 9 bases separating them. The CDR3 reads CASSLGGLDTGELFF. DNA of the CDR3: TGTGCCAGCAGTTTAGGAGGGTTGGACACCGGGGAGCTGTTTTTT.

This clonotype was counted a few times. V usage is TRBV4-1 and J usage is TRBJ2-7, with D perhaps assigned TRBD1 or TRBD2 (6 bases each). Deletions cut 0 bases from V and 5 bases from J, with 14 bases between. The germline CDR1 and CDR2 sequences are MGHRA and YSYEKL. CDR3 length equals 15 residues. CDR3 protein: CASSQDLQGGNEQYF. As DNA, the CDR3 is TGCGCCAGCAGCCAAGATCTACAGGGAGGAAACGAGCAGTACTTC.

The chain is built from TRBV5-1 and TRBJ2-7; TRBD1 is a possible D gene (6 bases). Germline CDR1 reads SGHRS; CDR2 reads YFSETQ. Between the trimmed V and J ends, which lost 1 base and 7 bases, there was a span of 15 bases. The CDR3 contains 14 residues. In DNA, the CDR3 is TGCGCCAGCAGCTTGTCAGGGGATCGGGGAGAGCAGTACTTC. This gives the protein CASSLSGDRGEQYF.

The chain joins TRBV6-5 to TRBJ1-1; D ambiguous. V was clipped by 0 bases and J by 0 bases, with 8 bases between them. Germline CDR1 is MNHEY and CDR2 is SVGAGI. CDR3 length equals 15 residues. The CDR3 DNA reads TGTGCCAGCAGTTACTCCTCAACAATGAACACTGAAGCTTTCTTT. It translates to CASSYSSTMNTEAFF.

J is TRBJ1-1 and V is TRBV12-3 or TRBV12-4; D not resolved. With 0 bases removed from V and 2 bases from J, the gap between germline ends came to 7 bases. This CDR3 contains 14 residues. CDR3 residues: CASSLALHNTEAFF. CDR3 nucleotide sequence: TGTGCCAGCAGTTTAGCGCTCCATAACACTGAAGCTTTCTTT.

A few counts support this clonotype. J is TRBJ2-1 and V is TRBV20-1; D gene uncertain. The length of the CDR3 is 15 residues. V dropped 2 bases and J dropped 0 bases, with 11 bases sitting between them. Germline values: CDR1 DFQATT, CDR2 SNEGSKA (reference sequence). Here the CDR3 DNA reads TGCAGTGCTAGATCTGCGGCCTCCTCCTACAATGAGCAGTTCTTC. It codes for CSARSAASSYNEQFF.

This clonotype was observed a few times. The CDR3 DNA is TGCGCCAGCAGCCAACAGGTGGGCGGACCTTACAATGAGCAGTTCTTC. This codes for CASSQQVGGPYNEQFF. The V gene is TRBV4-3, the J gene TRBJ2-1; no clear D. Germline V CDR1 and CDR2: LGHNA, YSLEER. The V end was cut by 2 bases, the J end by 4 bases, with 15 bases between. CDR3 length: 16 residues.

This chain links TRBV20-1 with TRBJ2-7; TRBD2 matches 13 bases. The junction had 9 bases not matched to a gene; V was cut back by 0 bases and J by 7 bases. This CDR3 has 16 amino acids. The germline gives CDR1 DFQATT, CDR2 SNEGSKA (reference sequence). The CDR3 reads CSARDRATSGRSEQYF. The DNA of the CDR3 is TGCAGTGCTAGAGATAGAGCGACTAGCGGGAGGTCTGAGCAGTACTTC.

The CDR3 DNA sequence: TGTGCCAGCAGTTACCGTGGCAGGGGGGTTGGCGAGCAGTACTTC. Encoded protein: CASSYRGRGVGEQYF. The genes are TRBV28 and TRBJ2-7; D may be TRBD1 (7 bases). Germline CDR1 MDHEN, CDR2 SYDVKM. The germline V and J ends were trimmed by 4 bases and 6 bases, with 19 bases remaining between them. The CDR3 is 15 amino acids.

The gene calls are TRBV10-3 and TRBJ1-2; weak D call: TRBD1 (5 bases). Germline V lookup: CDR1 ENHRY, CDR2 SYGVKD. With 0 bases removed from V and 5 bases from J, the gap between germline ends came to 13 bases. The CDR3 sequence is 15 residues long. CDR3 DNA sequence: TGTGCCATCAGTGAGTCAACGCCCGGGGGGTATGGCTACACCTTC. Translating it yields CAISESTPGGYGYTF.

The chain joins TRBV5-1 to TRBJ2-1; D gene uncertain. Trimming stripped 2 bases from V and 0 bases from J, with 9 bases between. Germline V gives CDR1 SGHRS, CDR2 YFSETQ. CDR3 length equals 15 residues. CDR3: CASSFGSVSYNEQFF. The CDR3 coding sequence is TGCGCCAGCAGCTTCGGGTCAGTCTCCTACAATGAGCAGTTCTTC.